This is a list of T cell receptor beta chains from one sample in a study of CD8+CD57+ T cells in acquired aplastic anemia. TCRdb re-called the reads through MiXCR, storing one row per CDR3 protein. The table lists approximately 180,000 distinct CDR3 sequences, about 45% of them singletons, with roughly 1.2% in the top ten. The sequenced material came from sorted CD4+, CD8+, or CD8+CD57+ T cells (not recorded which) from PBMCs. The receptors were gathered from a human donor with aplastic anemia. Each CDR3 is given with its conserved first and last residue. A D gene is named only where the DNA matches it firmly. Clone size appears in some rows only: once, few, many, or a class for an expanded clone.

>TRBJ2-7|TRBD1|once|TRBV20-1
TGCAGTGCCAAGGGACAGGGGGATTACGAGCAGTACTTC
CSAKGQGDYEQYF
>TRBJ1-6|.|.|TRBV4-2
TGTGCCAGCAGCCAAGGTGTCTCGGGCAGGGGAAATTCACCCCCCCACTTT
CASSQGVSGRGNSPPHF
>TRBJ2-3|.|.|TRBV20-1
TGCAGTGCTAAGAACGTCGCAGATACGCAGTATTTT
CSAKNVADTQYF
>TRBJ2-5|TRBD2|.|TRBV7-2
TGTGCCAGCAGCCAGGGGACTAGGGAGACCCAGTACTTC
CASSQGTRETQYF
>TRBJ2-3|TRBD2|.|TRBV10-1
TGCGCCTCCGGACTAGCGGGAACCACAGATACGCAGTATTTT
CASGLAGTTDTQYF
>TRBJ2-5|TRBD1|.|TRBV6-6
TGTGCCAGCAGTCCTTGGACAGGAGAGACCCAGTACTTC
CASSPWTGETQYF
>TRBJ1-1|.|many|TRBV5-1
TGCGCCAGCAGCTTGGGTTCGGGCAGGGCGGACACTGAAGCTTTCTTT
CASSLGSGRADTEAFF
>TRBJ2-5|.|.|TRBV7-8
TGTGCCAGCAGCTTAGGAGTTAGCATGGGAGAGACCCAGTACTTC
CASSLGVSMGETQYF
>TRBJ2-1|TRBD1|.|TRBV24-1
TGTGCCACCAGTGGGCCAGGGGGCAATGAGCAGTTCTTC
CATSGPGGNEQFF
>TRBJ2-7|TRBD2|many|TRBV20-1
TGCAGTGCTGTAACCGGGACTATAAACGAGCAGTACTTC
CSAVTGTINEQYF
>TRBJ1-2|TRBD1|many|TRBV12-3/TRBV12-4
TGTGCCAGCAGGGACAGGGGGGCACCGGCGGATGGCTACACCTTC
CASRDRGAPADGYTF
>TRBJ2-7|.|.|TRBV15
TGTGCCAGCAGCTTCATGGACGGAGCCTACGAGCAGTACTTC
CASSFMDGAYEQYF
>TRBJ1-6|TRBD1|many|TRBV5-4
TGTGCCAGCAGCTCGACTCAGGGGGTGGGATCACCCCTCCACTTT
CASSSTQGVGSPLHF
>TRBJ2-1|TRBD2|.|TRBV7-9
TGTGCCAGCAGCTTAGCATTAGCGGGAGCGGGTGAGCAGTTCTTC
CASSLALAGAGEQFF
>TRBJ2-2|.|.|TRBV9
TGTGCCAGCAGCGTAGGAGGTCGGGGAGGCACCGGGGAGCTGTTTTTT
CASSVGGRGGTGELFF
>TRBJ2-3|.|many|TRBV4-2
TGTGCCACATCCCCCGCGGCAGGGGCGGTAGATACGCAGTATTTT
CATSPAAGAVDTQYF
>TRBJ1-2|TRBD1|few|TRBV4-2
TGTGCCAGCAGCCAAGATCTGAGGGGGCACGGGGGCTACACCTTC
CASSQDLRGHGGYTF
>TRBJ1-2|.|few|TRBV7-3
TGTGCCAGCAGCTTCGGCGATAACTATGGCTACACCTTC
CASSFGDNYGYTF
>TRBJ2-5|.|.|TRBV20-1
TGCAGTGCTACTGATTCAGAGACCCAGTACTTC
CSATDSETQYF
>TRBJ2-7|.|few|TRBV20-1
TGCAGTGCGCCGATGAGGACGGACCACTACGAGCAGTACTTC
CSAPMRTDHYEQYF
>TRBJ1-5|.|once|TRBV20-1
TGCAGTGCTAGGCGAGGGTTGGGTCAGCCCCAGCATTTT
CSARRGLGQPQHF
>TRBJ1-6|.|.|TRBV2
TGTGCCAGCAGGAGGGCGGCCGGGTTTGAGGGGAATTCACCCCTCCACTTT
CASRRAAGFEGNSPLHF
>TRBJ1-2|TRBD1|many|TRBV10-3
TGTGCCATCAGCCAAGACAGGGGGCAGGGAAACTATGGCTACACCTTC
CAISQDRGQGNYGYTF
>TRBJ1-2|.|.|TRBV19
TGTGCCAGTAGTATAGTGGGCCGGACGGCAGATGGCTACACCTTC
CASSIVGRTADGYTF
>TRBJ2-1|TRBD1|once|TRBV20-1
TGCAGTGCTAGATACGCAGGGGGCTCCTACAATGAGCAGTTCTTC
CSARYAGGSYNEQFF
>TRBJ1-2|TRBD1|.|TRBV29-1
TGCAGCGTCGCACCCGACAGGGGCTATGGCTACACCTTC
CSVAPDRGYGYTF
>TRBJ2-1|.|.|TRBV24-1
TGTGCCACCAGTGATTTGCGGTCTAGCGAAAATGAGCAGTTCTTC
CATSDLRSSENEQFF
>TRBJ2-7|TRBD1|many|TRBV5-8
TGTGCCAGCAGCTTGGTAGGGACAGGGGTCCACGAGCAGTACTTC
CASSLVGTGVHEQYF
>TRBJ2-3|TRBD2|many|TRBV19
TGTGCCAGTAGGAGCGGGGGAGGGTCAGATACGCAGTATTTT
CASRSGGGSDTQYF
>TRBJ1-1|.|.|TRBV2
TGTGCCAGCAGGACTGGGAGGTTGAACACTGAAGCTTTCTTT
CASRTGRLNTEAFF
>TRBJ2-3|.|.|TRBV12-3/TRBV12-4
TGTGCCAGCAGCCTAGGGGGGGGGATCACAGATACGCAGTATTTT
CASSLGGGITDTQYF
>TRBJ1-5|.|few|TRBV2
TGTGCCAGCAGTGAAGCGAAGGGCCAAGGGCGGCGGCAGCCCCAGCATTTT
CASSEAKGQGRRQPQHF
>TRBJ2-3|.|.|TRBV9
TGTGCCAGCAGCCCTCGGCTAGCGACCAGCACAGATACGCAGTATTTT
CASSPRLATSTDTQYF
>TRBJ1-3|TRBD1|many|TRBV20-1
TGCAGTGCTCCCAGGGGGGGATCGGGACCGGGAAACACCATATATTTT
CSAPRGGSGPGNTIYF